This is a list of T cell receptor beta chains from one sample in a study of technical replicates of blood from a few donors. The method was immunoSEQ multiplex PCR; TCRdb's version includes in-frame clones alone and lacks a portion of them. Of around 15,000 clones listed, roughly 84% are singletons. Sequenced material: PBMCs. The receptors originated from a human donor in good health. The CDR3 runs from the conserved cysteine through the conserved F or W. D genes are given only for firm matches. Only some rows state a clone size, as once, few, many or a class for expanded clones.

J | D | V | size | CDR3 | DNA
TRBJ2-7 | - | TRBV19 | - | CATKPRGGPYEQYF | TGTGCCACCAAACCAAGAGGGGGTCCCTACGAGCAGTACTTC
TRBJ2-6 | - | TRBV14 | - | CASSQGSSGANVLTF | TGTGCCAGCAGCCAAGGTAGCTCTGGGGCCAACGTCCTGACTTTC
TRBJ1-2 | - | TRBV10-2 | few | CASSPVTGNYGYTF | TGCGCCAGCAGTCCTGTAACAGGGAACTATGGCTACACCTTC
TRBJ2-2 | - | TRBV7-7 | - | CASSLRQGPTGELFF | TGTGCCAGCAGCTTACGGCAGGGGCCCACCGGGGAGCTGTTTTTT
TRBJ2-6 | - | TRBV30 | - | CAWSVTGFGTGANVLTF | TGTGCCTGGAGTGTAACTGGCTTCGGGACTGGGGCCAACGTCCTGACTTTC
TRBJ1-5 | - | TRBV30 | few | CAWSVWEGNQPQHF | TGTGCCTGGAGTGTTTGGGAGGGCAATCAGCCCCAGCATTTT
TRBJ1-1 | - | TRBV9 | - | CASSRRQQAEAFF | TGTGCCAGCAGCCGACGACAGCAAGCTGAAGCTTTCTTT
TRBJ2-7 | TRBD2 | TRBV5-1 | - | CASSLVSTRLAGRSSYEQYF | TGCGCCAGCAGCTTGGTCTCAACGCGACTAGCGGGAAGAAGCTCCTACGAGCAGTACTTC
TRBJ2-2 | TRBD2 | TRBV5-4 | - | CASSVGIAGGTPNTGELFF | TGTGCCAGCAGCGTAGGAATAGCGGGAGGAACGCCGAACACCGGGGAGCTGTTTTTT
TRBJ2-1 | TRBD2 | TRBV28 | once | CASSLWAPGTSGGDEQFF | TGTGCCAGCAGTTTATGGGCTCCCGGGACTAGCGGGGGCGATGAGCAGTTCTTC
TRBJ2-3 | TRBD2 | TRBV5-4 | - | CASSTRLAGGPTDTQYF | TGTGCCAGCAGCACACGACTAGCGGGAGGACCCACAGATACGCAGTATTTT
TRBJ2-3 | - | TRBV2 | - | CASSELLSSTDTQYF | TGTGCCAGCAGTGAACTCCTATCTAGCACAGATACGCAGTATTTT
TRBJ2-2 | TRBD2 | TRBV7-9 | - | CASSQSSGVNTGELFF | TGTGCCAGCAGCCAGTCAAGCGGGGTTAACACCGGGGAGCTGTTTTTT
TRBJ1-2 | - | TRBV28 | - | CASSFPGGAEGYTF | TGTGCCAGCAGTTTTCCCGGGGGGGCAGAGGGCTACACCTTC
TRBJ1-4 | - | TRBV5-1 | - | CASKSGVGGEKLFF | TGCGCCAGCAAGAGCGGAGTCGGCGGTGAAAAACTGTTTTTT
TRBJ2-1 | - | TRBV7-3 | - | CASSDFQDNYNEQFF | TGTGCCAGCAGCGATTTCCAGGACAACTACAATGAGCAGTTCTTC